This is a list of T cell receptor beta chains from one sample in a study of cytomegalovirus exposure and HLA in healthy donors. Sequencing was performed with immunoSEQ multiplex PCR; in TCRdb, only in-frame clones are kept and a portion is missing. The sample yields approximately 300,000 clones, 70% to 90% seen once. Source material: PBMCs. The receptor set was obtained from a woman aged 40 to 50 in good health and CMV-seropositive. The CDR3 runs from the conserved cysteine through the conserved F or W. D genes are given only for firm matches. Size is stated for part of the rows, as once, few or many counts, or as a class when the clone is expanded.

j_call d_call clone_size v_call cdr3_aa cdr3_nt
TRBJ1-2 . . TRBV30 CAQTGGYGYTF TGTGCCCAGACAGGTGGCTATGGCTACACCTTC
TRBJ2-2 TRBD2 . TRBV27 CASSPGISGVFGELFF TGTGCCAGCAGTCCAGGTATTAGCGGGGTCTTCGGGGAGCTGTTTTTT
TRBJ2-7 TRBD1 . TRBV28 CASSHEGTGAYEQYF TGTGCCAGCAGCCATGAGGGGACAGGGGCCTACGAGCAGTACTTC
TRBJ2-3 TRBD2 . TRBV27 CASSSPGLALQYF TGTGCCAGCAGTTCTCCGGGACTAGCCCTGCAGTATTTT
TRBJ2-1 TRBD1 . TRBV9 CASTRTGGMNEQFF TGTGCCAGCACGAGGACAGGGGGAATGAATGAGCAGTTCTTC
TRBJ1-2 . once TRBV28 CASSLVGVANYGYTF TGTGCCAGCAGTTTGGTCGGAGTGGCTAACTATGGCTACACCTTC
TRBJ2-7 TRBD2 . TRBV4-1 CASSQDGGLAGEIYEQYF TGCGCCAGCAGCCAAGACGGTGGACTAGCGGGAGAAATCTACGAGCAGTACTTC
TRBJ1-5 . once TRBV27 CASSLWANNQPQHF TGTGCCAGCAGTTTATGGGCGAACAATCAGCCCCAGCATTTT
TRBJ1-3 . . TRBV9 CASSGEGWMRESGNTIYF TGTGCCAGCAGCGGAGAGGGCTGGATGAGGGAATCTGGAAACACCATATATTTT
TRBJ1-1 . . TRBV5-1 CASSPSRQAPNTEAFF TGCGCCAGCAGCCCCTCACGTCAGGCCCCGAACACTGAAGCTTTCTTT
TRBJ2-3 TRBD1 once TRBV28 CASRETGGGRSGQYF TGTGCCAGCAGGGAGACAGGGGGGGGCCGGTCCGGGCAGTATTTT
TRBJ1-1 TRBD1 . TRBV6-6 CASHQTGTEAFF TGTGCCAGCCACCAGACAGGGACTGAAGCTTTCTTT
TRBJ1-1 TRBD1 . TRBV7-8 CASSFHLRGADTEAFF TGTGCCAGCAGCTTCCATCTCAGGGGGGCGGACACTGAAGCTTTCTTT
TRBJ2-3 TRBD1 . TRBV4-1 CASSQETGARPMGTDTQYF TGCGCCAGCAGCCAAGAAACAGGGGCACGACCCATGGGCACAGATACGCAGTATTTT
TRBJ2-1 TRBD2 . TRBV28 CASSSGTSYNEQFF TGTGCCAGCAGTTCCGGGACTAGTTACAATGAGCAGTTCTTC
TRBJ1-4 . . TRBV27 CASSLSSREGEKLFF TGTGCCAGCAGTTTATCGTCCAGGGAGGGTGAAAAACTGTTTTTT
TRBJ2-5 TRBD2 once TRBV7-9 CASSLGFLLAGGNQETQYF TGTGCCAGCAGCTTAGGATTTCTTCTAGCGGGAGGGAACCAAGAGACCCAGTACTTC
TRBJ2-7 TRBD2 . TRBV5-1 CASSPRTSGINSYEQYF TGCGCCAGCAGCCCTCGGACTAGCGGGATAAACTCCTACGAGCAGTACTTC
TRBJ2-5 . once TRBV7-9 CASSLSGDQETQYF TGTGCCAGCAGCTTATCGGGGGACCAAGAGACCCAGTACTTC
TRBJ2-5 TRBD2 . TRBV6-5 CASSYSNYGGGETQYF TGTGCCAGCAGTTACTCGAATTATGGGGGAGGGGAGACCCAGTACTTC
TRBJ1-5 . . TRBV6-1 CASSSWGEGNQPQHF TGTGCCAGCAGTTCATGGGGGGAGGGCAATCAGCCCCAGCATTTT
TRBJ1-4 . . TRBV5-1 CASSNPGEKLFF TGCGCCAGCAGCAACCCAGGGGAAAAACTGTTTTTT
TRBJ2-7 . . TRBV19 CASSKEDGRTYEQYF TGTGCCAGTAGTAAAGAAGACGGGAGAACCTACGAGCAGTACTTC
TRBJ1-2 . . TRBV11-3 CASSADLTGYTF TGTGCCAGCAGCGCGGATTTGACTGGCTACACCTTC
TRBJ2-4 TRBD1 . TRBV28 CASSTGGLAKNIQYF TGTGCCAGCAGTACAGGGGGGCTAGCCAAAAACATTCAGTACTTC
TRBJ1-1 TRBD1 few TRBV11-1 CASSRRQGGYTEAFF TGTGCCAGCAGCAGACGACAGGGGGGTTACACTGAAGCTTTCTTT
TRBJ1-5 . few TRBV4-1 CASSQDFTGGSNQPQHF TGCGCCAGCAGCCAAGACTTCACAGGAGGGTCCAATCAGCCCCAGCATTTT
TRBJ2-7 TRBD1 . TRBV13 CASKSQTGGQYF TGTGCCAGCAAATCCCAAACAGGGGGTCAGTACTTC
TRBJ1-2 TRBD1 once TRBV6-5 CASSYQGTVYGYTF TGTGCCAGCAGTTACCAGGGGACAGTTTATGGCTACACCTTC
TRBJ1-2 . . TRBV12-5 CASASSENYGYTF TGTGCTAGTGCAAGCTCGGAGAACTATGGCTACACCTTC
TRBJ2-2 . few TRBV5-4 CASSLAENTGELFF TGTGCCAGCAGCTTGGCAGAAAACACCGGGGAGCTGTTTTTT
TRBJ2-3 . few TRBV5-1 CASSLGDSWRDTQYF TGCGCCAGCAGCTTGGGTGACAGCTGGCGGGATACGCAGTATTTT
TRBJ1-4 . . TRBV19 CASSIDGATNEKLFF TGTGCCAGTAGTATTGACGGAGCAACTAATGAAAAACTGTTTTTT
TRBJ1-1 TRBD1 once TRBV19 CASSKTGGEAFF TGTGCCAGTAGTAAGACAGGGGGTGAAGCTTTCTTT
TRBJ2-7 . . TRBV18 CASLVLRAYEQYF TGTGCCAGCTTGGTCTTGAGAGCCTACGAGCAGTACTTC
TRBJ2-5 TRBD2 . TRBV28 CASSLVLAENQETQYF TGTGCCAGCAGTTTAGTCCTAGCGGAGAATCAAGAGACCCAGTACTTC
TRBJ2-1 . . TRBV6-5 CASSSLAYSSYNEQFF TGTGCCAGCAGTTCTCTAGCGTATAGCTCCTACAATGAGCAGTTCTTC